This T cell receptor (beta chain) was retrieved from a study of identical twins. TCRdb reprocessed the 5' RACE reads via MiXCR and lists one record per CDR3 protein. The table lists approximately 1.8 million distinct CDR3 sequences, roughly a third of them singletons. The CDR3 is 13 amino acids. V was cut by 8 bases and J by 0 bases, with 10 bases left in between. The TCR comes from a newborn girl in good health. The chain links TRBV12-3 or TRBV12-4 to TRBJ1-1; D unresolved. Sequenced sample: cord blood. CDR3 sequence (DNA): TGTGCCAGCTCCATTTCTTTGAACACTGAAGCTTTCTTT. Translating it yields CASSISLNTEAFF.